Each of the 2 T cell receptor beta chains below was sequenced from the same sample in a study of blood T cells in healthy people across ages. Through a sample-barcoded 5' primer and a J-beta primer mix, a second PCR was run for 7 to 11 cycles. A single record per CDR3 protein comes from TCRdb applying MiXCR to the 5' RACE reads. Here the sample spans some 930,000 distinct CDR3 sequences, under 35% being singletons. The sample was also linked to a second study, of T cells of mothers and their children.

Sequencing was performed on blood. The receptors stem from a woman between 35 and 50 years old in good health.

This clonotype was recorded at least ten times. The rearrangement uses TRBV20-1 and TRBJ2-7; D unclear. V lost 0 bases and J lost 2, with 11 bases in between. This CDR3 region has 14 residues. CDR1 DFQATT and CDR2 SNEGSKA come from the germline V gene (reference sequence). The chain's CDR3 is CSARDIPATYEQYF. The CDR3 bases are TGCAGTGCTAGAGATATCCCGGCAACCTACGAGCAGTACTTC.

For this clonotype: A junction boundary mismatches the germline segment, possibly from a read error. This chain joins TRBV12-3 or TRBV12-4 and TRBJ2-6; 11 nucleotides match TRBD2. This CDR3 region has 19 residues. CDR3 nucleotides: TGTGCCAGCAGGCGGGGACTAGCGGACACGCCAAGTGGGGCCAACGTCCCGACTTTC. It translates to CASRRGLADTPSGANVPTF.